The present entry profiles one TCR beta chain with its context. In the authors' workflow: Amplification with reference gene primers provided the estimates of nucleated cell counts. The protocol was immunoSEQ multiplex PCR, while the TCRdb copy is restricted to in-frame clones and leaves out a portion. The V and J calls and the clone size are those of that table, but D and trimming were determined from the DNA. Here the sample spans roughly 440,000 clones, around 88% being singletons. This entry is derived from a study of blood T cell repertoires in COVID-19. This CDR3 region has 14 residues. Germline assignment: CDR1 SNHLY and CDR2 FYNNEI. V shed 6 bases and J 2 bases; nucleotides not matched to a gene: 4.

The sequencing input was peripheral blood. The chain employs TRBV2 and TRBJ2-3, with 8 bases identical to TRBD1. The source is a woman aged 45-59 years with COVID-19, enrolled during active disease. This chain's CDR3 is CASRTDRATDTQYF. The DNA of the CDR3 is TGTGCCAGCAGAACGGACAGGGCCACAGATACGCAGTATTTT.